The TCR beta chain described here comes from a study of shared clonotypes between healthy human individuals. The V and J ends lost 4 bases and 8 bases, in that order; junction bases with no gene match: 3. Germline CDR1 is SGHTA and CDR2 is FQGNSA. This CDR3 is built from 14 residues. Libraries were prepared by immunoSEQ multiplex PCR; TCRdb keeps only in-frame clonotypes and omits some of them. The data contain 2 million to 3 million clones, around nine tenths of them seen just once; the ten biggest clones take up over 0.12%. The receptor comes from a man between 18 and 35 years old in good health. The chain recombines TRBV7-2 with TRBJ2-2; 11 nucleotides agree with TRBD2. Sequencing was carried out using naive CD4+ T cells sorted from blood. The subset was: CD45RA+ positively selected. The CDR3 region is CASSSWTSGGELFF. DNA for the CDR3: TGTGCCAGCAGCTCCTGGACTAGCGGGGGGGAGCTGTTTTTT.